The 5 T cell receptor beta chains below come from one sample, sequenced in a study of Ad26.COV2.S vaccination and SARS-CoV-2 variants. The table came from immunoSEQ multiplex PCR; TCRdb's copy has only in-frame clones and leaves some out. The sample contains around 370,000 clones, about 85% of which appear only once. As to treatment: some 20 received Ad26.COV2.S at low or high dose, single or two shots; about 5 received placebo; per-sample allocation not given. Material that was analyzed had been drawn on day 63 after the first vaccine or placebo injection. This specimen was peripheral blood, taken in a trial of Ad26.COV2.S vaccine versus placebo. These receptors all stem from a person between 18 and 60 years old who received the Ad26.COV2.S COVID-19 vaccine or a placebo.

The chain is built from TRBV6-1 and TRBJ2-2; a possible D gene is TRBD1 (6 bases). The CDR3 runs to 16 residues. Germline loops: CDR1 MNHNS, CDR2 SASEGT. V was clipped by 2 bases and J by 1 base, with 11 bases between them. The CDR3 DNA sequence: TGTGCCAGCAGTGAAACCTACAGGGAGAACACCGGGGAGCTGTTTTTT. It translates to CASSETYRENTGELFF.

The gene calls are TRBV12-3 or TRBV12-4 and TRBJ2-1, with no clear D. Trimming shortened V by 4 bases and J by 8 bases, and 12 bases separated the two germline ends. The CDR3 length is 13 residues. The CDR3 region has the DNA TGTGCCAGCAGTTCAAATTTCATCGATGAGCAGTTCTTC. Translation gives CASSSNFIDEQFF.

The chain couples TRBV9 to TRBJ2-2, with 9 bases identical to TRBD1. Losses at the gene ends were 3 bases for V and 2 bases for J; bases not matched to a gene: 8. The CDR3 covers 17 residues. From germline, CDR1 is SGDLS and CDR2 YYNGEE. CDR3 sequence (DNA): TGTGCCAGCAGCGCATACTGGACAGGGGCCAACACCGGGGAGCTGTTTTTT. Amino acid sequence: CASSAYWTGANTGELFF. The full variable domain, its missing parts supplied by reference TRBV9 and TRBJ2-2, is DSGVTQTPKHLITATGQRVTLRCSPRSGDLSVYWYQQSLDQGLQFLIQYYNGEERAKGNILERFSAQQFPDLHSELNLSSLELGDSALYFCASSAYWTGANTGELFFGEGSRLTVL.

This clone has just one count. The DNA of the CDR3 is TGTGCCTGCTGGGGGAGCGGGGGCTACACCTTC. The encoded protein is CACWGSGGYTF. The chain uses TRBV30 and TRBJ1-2, with D tentatively TRBD1 (5 bases). Germline assignment: CDR1 GTSNPN and CDR2 SVGIG (reference sequence). Trimming removed 6 bases at V and 8 bases at J, with 13 bases between. The CDR3 runs to 11 residues. The whole variable domain, remainder taken from reference TRBV30 and TRBJ1-2, is SQTIHQWPATLVQPVGSPLSLECTVEGTSNPNLYWYRQAAGRGLQLLFYSVGIGQISSEVPQNLSASRPQDRQFILSSKKLLLSDSGFYLCACWGSGGYTFGSGTRLTVV.

The chain joins TRBV5-4 to TRBJ2-1, with D perhaps given as TRBD1 or TRBD2 (6 bases each). The V gene lost 5 bases and the J gene lost 6 bases, with 18 bases spanning the gap. The CDR3 totals 15 residues. The germline V gene encodes CDR1 SGHNT and CDR2 YYREEE (reference sequence). The CDR3 bases are TGTGCCAGCAGTTCCAAAGGGGGGAGCGGCAATGAGCAGTTCTTC. Its translation: CASSSKGGSGNEQFF. The complete variable domain, with remaining parts taken from reference TRBV5-4 and TRBJ2-1, reads ETGVTQSPTHLIKTRGQQVTLRCSSQSGHNTVSWYQQALGQGPQFIFQYYREEENGRGNFPPRFSGLQFPNYSSELNVNALELDDSALYLCASSSKGGSGNEQFFGPGTRLTVL.